These T cell receptor beta chains were read from a single sample in a study of regulatory and conventional T cells in RAG deficiency. The assay was immunoSEQ multiplex PCR, and TCRdb's table has in-frame clones only and misses some. Counted here are tens of thousands of clones, 90% to 96% occurring once; the ten biggest clones make up about 0.36%. The same data also contributed to another study, on regulatory T cells.

Sequences were obtained from CD25- CD4+ T cells sorted from blood. The source is a human donor in good health. Both conserved end residues are part of each CDR3. Fields, in order: D gene, clone size, J gene, V gene, CDR3 DNA, CDR3 protein. A D gene is named only where the DNA matches it firmly. Where a row states a size, it is once, few, many or the class of an expanded clone; other rows omit it.

>.|.|TRBJ2-7|TRBV14
TGTGCCAGCAGCTACGCCGGGACAACGTACGAGCAGTACTTC
CASSYAGTTYEQYF
>.|.|TRBJ1-4|TRBV27
TGTGCCAGCAGTTTCTCTAGGGGGTTTGGGAAACTGTTTTTT
CASSFSRGFGKLFF
>.|.|TRBJ1-5|TRBV7-9
TGTGCCAGCAGCTTAGCGTACTTTCAGCCCCAGCATTTT
CASSLAYFQPQHF
>TRBD2|.|TRBJ2-1|TRBV4-2
TGTGCCAGCAGCTTCGGGACTAGCGCCTACAATGAGCAGTTCTTC
CASSFGTSAYNEQFF
>.|.|TRBJ2-7|TRBV6-5
TGTGCCAGCAGTCTCCGGGGGACGTGGAGGGACGAGCAGTACTTC
CASSLRGTWRDEQYF
>.|.|TRBJ2-7|TRBV28
TGTGCCAGCAGAACATCCCCTTACAGGGGGGGCTCCTACGAGCAGTACTTC
CASRTSPYRGGSYEQYF
>TRBD2|.|TRBJ2-1|TRBV30
TGTGCCTGGAGTGTACGGGCGGGACTAAACAATGAGCAGTTCTTC
CAWSVRAGLNNEQFF
>TRBD2|.|TRBJ2-2|TRBV6-4
TGTGCCAGCAAGGGGACTAGCGAGGCCGGGGAGCTGTTTTTT
CASKGTSEAGELFF
>TRBD1|.|TRBJ1-4|TRBV18
TGTGCCAGCTCACCAGGGACAGGAGAAAAACTGTTTTTT
CASSPGTGEKLFF
>.|.|TRBJ1-1|TRBV6-4
TGTGCCAGCAGTGTCCAGGGTATATTGGGCACTGAAGCTTTCTTT
CASSVQGILGTEAFF
>.|.|TRBJ2-4|TRBV21-1
TGTGCCAGCAGCAAAGTGGGGGGACAGATCTTAGCCAAAAACATTCAGTACTTC
CASSKVGGQILAKNIQYF
>.|.|TRBJ2-1|TRBV19
TGTGCCAGTAGTGACGGGCTGGTTGGACTGAGCTCCTACAATGAGCAGTTCTTC
CASSDGLVGLSSYNEQFF
>TRBD2|.|TRBJ2-3|TRBV6-5
TGTGCCAGCAGCGGGACTAGCGGGAGGCTAGATACGCAGTATTTT
CASSGTSGRLDTQYF
>.|.|TRBJ1-5|TRBV2
TGTGCCAGCAGAGCCCGATTGACAGATCAGCCCCAGCATTTT
CASRARLTDQPQHF
>TRBD1|.|TRBJ1-2|TRBV27
TGTGCCAGCAGGAGGACAGGGGAGAACTATGGCTACACCTTC
CASRRTGENYGYTF
>.|.|TRBJ1-1|TRBV18
TGTGCCAGCTCGCCCAACAGGAATTATATGACTGAAGCTTTCTTT
CASSPNRNYMTEAFF
>TRBD1|.|TRBJ1-1|TRBV5-4
TGTGCCAGCAGCATTGCAGGGGGCGCGGACACTGAAGCTTTCTTT
CASSIAGGADTEAFF
>TRBD2|.|TRBJ2-2|TRBV5-4
TGTGCCAGCAGCTTGCGTCGGCTAGCGGGAGTTGACGGGGAGCTGTTTTTT
CASSLRRLAGVDGELFF
>TRBD1|.|TRBJ1-2|TRBV14
TGTGCCAGCAGCCAGAGACAGGGAGGTGGCTACACCTTC
CASSQRQGGGYTF
>TRBD1|.|TRBJ1-1|TRBV11-1
TGTGCCAGCAGCCAGGGACAGGGGGCGGACACTGAAGCTTTCTTT
CASSQGQGADTEAFF
>.|.|TRBJ1-2|TRBV4-2
TGTGCCAGCAGCCAAGATGGTGACACGATCGGCTACACCTTC
CASSQDGDTIGYTF
>TRBD2|.|TRBJ2-7|TRBV5-1
TGCGCCAGCAGCTTCGGTAGCGGGGGCTCCTACGAGCAGTACTTC
CASSFGSGGSYEQYF
>TRBD1|once|TRBJ1-1|TRBV29-1
TGCAGCGTTGGACAGGGGCCCACTGAAGCTTTCTTT
CSVGQGPTEAFF
>.|.|TRBJ1-4|TRBV2
TGTGCCAGCGGGTCGGACTGGATAAATCCGTTTTTT
CASGSDWINPFF
>.|.|TRBJ1-6|TRBV30
TGTGCCTGGCTCCGGAGCTCCTATAATTCACCCCTCCACTTT
CAWLRSSYNSPLHF
>.|few|TRBJ2-5|TRBV30
TGTGCCTGGAACTTGGCAGGGGAGTGGGAGACCCAGTACTTC
CAWNLAGEWETQYF
>.|.|TRBJ2-7|TRBV4-1
TGCGCCAGCAGCCGGCCCCGGGGGGCAGGGTCCACCTACGAGCAGTACTTC
CASSRPRGAGSTYEQYF
>TRBD1|.|TRBJ1-2|TRBV30
TGTGCCTGGAAGACAGGGGGCGGCTATGGCTACACCTTC
CAWKTGGGYGYTF
>.|.|TRBJ2-7|TRBV7-3
TGTGCCAGCAGCTTAACCAGGACACCCTTGGACGAGCAGTACTTC
CASSLTRTPLDEQYF
>.|.|TRBJ1-5|TRBV28
TGTGCCAGCAGTTCTGTCTTGCAGGGAATCCGGGATCAGCCCCAGCATTTT
CASSSVLQGIRDQPQHF
>.|.|TRBJ2-6|TRBV2
TGTGCCAGCAGTCCGGGCGCCAGGGGAAACTCTGGGGCCAACGTCCTGACTTTC
CASSPGARGNSGANVLTF
>TRBD2|.|TRBJ2-1|TRBV4-1
TGCGCCAGCAGCCAAAATGGGGGGGCCTACAATGAGCAGTTCTTC
CASSQNGGAYNEQFF
>.|.|TRBJ1-1|TRBV20-1
TGCAGTGCCTACAGAGTCCCGGAAGCTTTCTTT
CSAYRVPEAFF
>TRBD2|.|TRBJ2-1|TRBV28
TGTGCCAGCAGTTTTGCGGGAGGGCCCTCTTATGAGCAGTTCTTC
CASSFAGGPSYEQFF
>.|.|TRBJ1-1|TRBV18
TGTGCCAGCTCACCGGGAGGGGTTTTGGGCACTGAAGCTTTCTTT
CASSPGGVLGTEAFF
>TRBD1|.|TRBJ1-2|TRBV15
TGTGCCACCAGCCCCGGGACAGGAGTATACTATGGCTACACCTTC
CATSPGTGVYYGYTF
>.|.|TRBJ2-5|TRBV11-3
TGTGCCAGCAGCCCAGGAGGGACAGCGGAGACCCAGTACTTC
CASSPGGTAETQYF
>TRBD1|.|TRBJ2-5|TRBV4-1
TGCGCCAGCAGCTCAATAGGCAACAGGGGCCGGACCCAGTACTTC
CASSSIGNRGRTQYF
>TRBD2|.|TRBJ2-7|TRBV10-2
TGCGCCAGCAGTGAGCTAGCGGGTATCTACGAGCAGTACTTC
CASSELAGIYEQYF
>.|.|TRBJ1-2|TRBV7-2
TGTGCCAGCAGCGCCAGACAGTTACGGGTCTATGGCTACACCTTC
CASSARQLRVYGYTF